These T cell receptor beta chains were read from a single sample in a study of control samples from healthy donors and cancer patients. TCRdb keeps only in-frame clones here, not all; method: immunoSEQ multiplex PCR. The sample shows about 130,000 clones, around 92% of them seen only once. The sample taken for sequencing was PBMCs. All receptors derive from a man of 80 years or more with head and neck cancer. CDR3s include the opening cysteine and the closing phenylalanine or tryptophan. Fields, in order: clone size, V gene, D gene, J gene, CDR3 protein, CDR3 DNA. D genes are given only for firm matches. Where a row states a size, it is once, few, many or the class of an expanded clone; other rows omit it.

abundance: NA
v_gene: TRBV7-8
d_gene: NA
j_gene: TRBJ2-5
CDR3aa: CASSLGWVEETQYF
CDR3nt: TGTGCCAGCAGCTTAGGTTGGGTGGAAGAGACCCAGTACTTC

abundance: NA
v_gene: TRBV18
d_gene: NA
j_gene: TRBJ1-1
CDR3aa: CASSPERNTEAFF
CDR3nt: TGTGCCAGCTCACCAGAAAGGAACACTGAAGCTTTCTTT

abundance: NA
v_gene: TRBV9
d_gene: NA
j_gene: TRBJ2-3
CDR3aa: CASSRTLSTDTQYF
CDR3nt: TGTGCCAGCAGCCGCACACTTAGCACAGATACGCAGTATTTT

abundance: NA
v_gene: TRBV19
d_gene: TRBD1
j_gene: TRBJ1-5
CDR3aa: CASSISTGAGQPQHF
CDR3nt: TGTGCCAGTAGTATCTCGACAGGGGCGGGTCAGCCCCAGCATTTT

abundance: NA
v_gene: TRBV11-2
d_gene: NA
j_gene: TRBJ2-7
CDR3aa: CASSLGTLTGPGSYEQYF
CDR3nt: TGTGCCAGCAGCTTGGGTACCCTGACAGGCCCGGGGTCCTACGAGCAGTACTTC

abundance: NA
v_gene: TRBV5-1
d_gene: NA
j_gene: TRBJ2-1
CDR3aa: CASSLVRGQGSYNEQFF
CDR3nt: TGCGCCAGCAGCTTGGTGAGAGGCCAGGGGAGCTACAATGAGCAGTTCTTC

abundance: NA
v_gene: TRBV5-5
d_gene: NA
j_gene: TRBJ1-1
CDR3aa: CASSLMSRETAGAFF
CDR3nt: TGTGCCAGCAGCTTGATGTCCCGGGAGACGGCGGGGGCTTTCTTT

abundance: NA
v_gene: TRBV6-7
d_gene: NA
j_gene: TRBJ1-2
CDR3aa: CASSYSSPGHNYGYTF
CDR3nt: TGTGCCAGCAGTTACTCGAGCCCAGGTCACAACTATGGCTACACCTTC

abundance: NA
v_gene: TRBV5-8
d_gene: NA
j_gene: TRBJ1-5
CDR3aa: CASSLTGRQPQHF
CDR3nt: TGTGCCAGCAGCTTGACAGGGCGGCAGCCCCAGCATTTT

abundance: NA
v_gene: TRBV19
d_gene: NA
j_gene: TRBJ2-5
CDR3aa: CASSDRDGWRAQYF
CDR3nt: TGTGCCAGTAGTGACAGGGACGGGTGGAGGGCCCAGTACTTC

abundance: NA
v_gene: TRBV3-1/TRBV3-2
d_gene: NA
j_gene: TRBJ1-5
CDR3aa: CASSQGTVNQPQHF
CDR3nt: TGTGCCAGCAGCCAAGGGACAGTAAATCAGCCCCAGCATTTT

abundance: NA
v_gene: TRBV11-2
d_gene: NA
j_gene: TRBJ1-6
CDR3aa: CASSPPLNSPLHF
CDR3nt: TGTGCCAGCAGCCCTCCCCTAAATTCACCCCTCCACTTT

abundance: NA
v_gene: TRBV9
d_gene: TRBD2
j_gene: TRBJ2-1
CDR3aa: CASSILAGGPYNEQFF
CDR3nt: TGTGCCAGCAGCATCTTAGCGGGAGGGCCTTACAATGAGCAGTTCTTC

abundance: once
v_gene: TRBV5-4
d_gene: TRBD2
j_gene: TRBJ2-2
CDR3aa: CASSGGLAANTGELFF
CDR3nt: TGTGCCAGCAGCGGGGGACTAGCGGCGAACACCGGGGAGCTGTTTTTT

abundance: NA
v_gene: TRBV7-8
d_gene: NA
j_gene: TRBJ1-6
CDR3aa: CASSSGYNSPLHF
CDR3nt: TGTGCCAGCAGCTCTGGGTATAATTCACCCCTCCACTTT

abundance: NA
v_gene: TRBV23-1
d_gene: NA
j_gene: TRBJ2-7
CDR3aa: CASSRHRQLGEQYF
CDR3nt: TGCGCCAGCAGTAGACATCGGCAGCTCGGAGAGCAGTACTTC

abundance: NA
v_gene: TRBV5-1
d_gene: NA
j_gene: TRBJ2-7
CDR3aa: CASSGFTYEQYF
CDR3nt: TGCGCCAGTTCGGGTTTTACCTACGAGCAGTACTTC

abundance: NA
v_gene: TRBV10-3
d_gene: NA
j_gene: TRBJ1-4
CDR3aa: CAIRSENEKLFF
CDR3nt: TGTGCCATCCGAAGTGAAAATGAAAAACTGTTTTTT

abundance: NA
v_gene: TRBV10-3
d_gene: TRBD2
j_gene: TRBJ2-1
CDR3aa: CAIKGGSPENEQFF
CDR3nt: TGTGCCATCAAGGGCGGGAGTCCGGAAAATGAGCAGTTCTTC

abundance: NA
v_gene: TRBV5-4
d_gene: TRBD2
j_gene: TRBJ2-7
CDR3aa: CASSLGGGSSYEQYF
CDR3nt: TGTGCCAGCAGCTTGGGGGGCGGGAGCTCCTACGAGCAGTACTTC

abundance: NA
v_gene: TRBV19
d_gene: NA
j_gene: TRBJ1-3
CDR3aa: CASRVSSGNTIYF
CDR3nt: TGTGCCAGTAGGGTCTCCTCTGGAAACACCATATATTTT

abundance: NA
v_gene: TRBV3-1/TRBV3-2
d_gene: NA
j_gene: TRBJ2-2
CDR3aa: CASRANTGELFF
CDR3nt: TGTGCCAGCAGAGCGAACACCGGGGAGCTGTTTTTT